This TCR beta chain comes out of a study of radiotherapy plus CTLA-4 blockade in lung cancer. Overall study findings and caveats: Among blood TCR repertoires after radiotherapy plus ipilimumab, tumor-derived clones expanded.

This CDR3 is built from 19 residues. V was clipped by 6 bases and J by 0 bases; unmatched bases: 15. Per the germline V gene, CDR1 is KGHSH and CDR2 is LQKENI. Produced via immunoSEQ multiplex PCR; TCRdb's table is partial and in-frame only. The data contain approximately 94,000 clones, roughly four fifths of them singletons. Notes on this clone: What it recognizes is unknown.

The TCR originated in a human donor with non-small cell lung cancer that progressed on radiotherapy plus ipilimumab. This material consisted of peripheral blood, taken from a patient treated with radiotherapy plus ipilimumab. J is TRBJ2-2 and V is TRBV18, with 8 nucleotides matching TRBD2. CDR3 residues: CASSQNGASGFSNTGELFF. CDR3 nucleotides: TGTGCCAGCTCGCAAAACGGGGCTAGCGGGTTCTCGAACACCGGGGAGCTGTTTTTT.